The 18 T cell receptor beta chains presented below share a single source sample, sequenced in a study of blood T cell repertoires in COVID-19. Clones were read by immunoSEQ multiplex PCR, and TCRdb kept only the in-frame ones, dropping some. Found here are 180,000 or so clones, about four fifths of them singletons; the top ten hold approximately 11%. Sequences were obtained from peripheral blood. The receptors were sampled from a woman aged 40 to 55 with COVID-19, enrolled during active disease.

CDR3 nucleotide sequence: TGTGCCAGCAGCGTAGTGGCAGGGGATGGGACAGATACGCAGTATTTT. It is translated as CASSVVAGDGTDTQYF. The chain combines TRBV9 with TRBJ2-3, with D possibly being TRBD1 (6 bases). This CDR3 is built from 16 residues. Germline CDR1 reads SGDLS; CDR2 reads YYNGEE. The V end was cut by 0 bases, the J end by 3 bases, with 14 bases between.

This clone was recorded a few times. V usage is TRBV4-1 and J usage is TRBJ1-3, with 8 positions matching TRBD1. The CDR3 consists of 15 residues. After removal of 6 bases from V and 0 bases from J, the junction contained 4 bases not matched to a gene. Germline CDR1 reads MGHRA; CDR2 reads YSYEKL. This chain's CDR3 is CASRRDRGSGNTIYF. CDR3 sequence (DNA): TGCGCCAGCAGACGCGACAGGGGCTCTGGAAACACCATATATTTT.

This rearrangement joins TRBV18 to TRBJ1-2; the D is unclear. The CDR3 consists of 11 residues. Trimming removed 2 bases from V and 11 bases from J, with 9 bases in between. CDR1 KGHSH and CDR2 LQKENI come from the germline V gene. The CDR3 DNA reads TGTGCCAGCTCACCAGGAGATAGATACACCTTC. Amino acids: CASSPGDRYTF.

This clone has only a few counts. The V gene is TRBV6-5, the J gene TRBJ1-2, with D perhaps TRBD1 (6 bases). Germline V lookup: CDR1 MNHEY, CDR2 SVGAGI. The V and J ends lost 2 bases and 2 bases respectively, with 9 bases between them. The CDR3 spans 14 residues. In DNA form, the CDR3 reads TGTGCCAGCAGTTACGTAGGACAGAACTATGGCTACACCTTC. It encodes CASSYVGQNYGYTF.

The V and J genes are TRBV28 and TRBJ2-7; 10 nucleotides line up with TRBD2. Trimming took 4 bases from V and 2 from J; bases not matched to a gene: 5. CDR3 length equals 15 residues. CDR1 and CDR2 from the germline V gene are MDHEN and SYDVKM. The CDR3 loop is CASSSAGGPTYEQYF. The CDR3 DNA sequence: TGTGCCAGCAGTTCAGCGGGAGGGCCGACCTACGAGCAGTACTTC.

The J gene is TRBJ2-3, the V gene TRBV30; 7 bases are shared with TRBD1. Germline CDR1 is GTSNPN and CDR2 is SVGIG (reference sequence). V lost 3 bases and J lost 6; bases outside the gene matches: 12. The CDR3 has 15 residues. This chain's CDR3 is CAWSPPDRVRDTQYF. The CDR3 nucleotides read TGTGCCTGGAGCCCCCCCGACAGGGTCAGGGATACGCAGTATTTT.

The sample holds one count of this clone. The rearrangement joins TRBV5-1 to TRBJ2-7; perhaps TRBD2 as D (6 bases). V lost 3 bases to trimming and J lost 3 bases, with 10 bases between them. Per the germline V gene, CDR1 is SGHRS and CDR2 is YFSETQ. This CDR3 contains 13 residues. The CDR3 DNA reads TGCGCCAGCAGCTCCGGGACTTACTACGAGCAGTACTTC. Protein sequence: CASSSGTYYEQYF. Supplemented by reference TRBV5-1 and TRBJ2-7, the full variable domain reads KAGVTQTPRYLIKTRGQQVTLSCSPISGHRSVSWYQQTPGQGLQFLFEYFSETQRNKGNFPGRFSGRQFSNSRSEMNVSTLELGDSALYLCASSSGTYYEQYFGPGTRLTVT.

This clone has just a few counts. The DNA for the CDR3 is TGTGCCAGCAGCTTATCAATCGGTAGCGGGGGCAATGAGCAGTTCTTC. Its translation is CASSLSIGSGGNEQFF. The J gene is TRBJ2-1, the V gene TRBV7-2, with 9 bases identical to TRBD2. The V gene end was trimmed by 2 bases and the J gene end by 6 bases; junction bases not matched to a gene: 8. The germline gives CDR1 SGHTA, CDR2 FQGNSA. The CDR3 runs to 16 residues.

This clone was seen only a few times. The chain combines TRBV7-9 with TRBJ1-3; D is perhaps TRBD1 (6 bases). V gave up 6 bases and J gave up 2 bases, with 11 bases separating them. Germline loops: CDR1 SEHNR, CDR2 FQNEAQ (reference sequence). This CDR3 region has 14 residues. DNA of the CDR3: TGTGCCAGCAGTGGAACAGGGACTGGAAACACCATATATTTT. This encodes CASSGTGTGNTIYF.

This clone occurred once. The chain combines TRBV11-3 with TRBJ1-6; the D gene is possibly TRBD1 (6 bases). CDR1 is SGHNT and CDR2 is YENEEA in the germline V gene. The CDR3 has 16 amino acids. Trimming took off 4 bases at V and 12 bases at J, with 22 bases between the two ends. The CDR3, as DNA: TGTGCCAGCAGCTCAATCACGGGACACTGGAAGGGACCCCTCCACTTT. As protein: CASSSITGHWKGPLHF.

The V gene is TRBV10-3, the J gene TRBJ2-3, with no clear D. In germline, CDR1 is ENHRY, CDR2 SYGVKD. The CDR3 loop spans 15 amino acids. The V end lost 6 bases, the J end lost 1 base, and 14 bases lay between the germline ends. CDR3 bases: TGTGCCATCAGCCCCAATGGAGCAGGCACAGATACGCAGTATTTT. It specifies CAISPNGAGTDTQYF.

This CDR3 is CASSNQREGPETQYF. In DNA form, the CDR3 reads TGTGCCAGTAGTAACCAGCGGGAGGGCCCAGAGACCCAGTACTTC. The gene calls are TRBV19 and TRBJ2-5, with TRBD2 matching over 10 bases. With V trimmed by 4 bases and J by 4 bases, 6 bases remained unmatched. Germline V lookup: CDR1 LNHDA, CDR2 SQIVND (reference sequence). The CDR3 extends over 15 amino acids.

This chain joins TRBV15 and TRBJ2-3, with TRBD2 identical over 8 bases. Germline V gene data show CDR1 as LNHNV and CDR2 as YYDKDF (reference sequence). V was pared by 3 bases and J by 1 base, with 9 bases of the junction left unmatched. The CDR3 length is 17 residues. The CDR3 DNA is TGTGCCACCAGCAGGGCCCGGGGTAGCGGGGGCACAGATACGCAGTATTTT. It encodes CATSRARGSGGTDTQYF.

This chain links TRBV27 with TRBJ2-1; TRBD2 agrees at 13 bases. Germline CDR1 reads MNHEY; CDR2 reads SMNVEV (reference sequence). V trimming: 6 bases; J trimming: 14 bases; junction bases outside the gene matches: 7. There are 13 residues in the CDR3. The CDR3 reads CASSSTSGRYKFF. The CDR3, as DNA: TGTGCCAGCAGCTCGACTAGCGGGAGGTACAAGTTCTTC.

This chain connects TRBV28 to TRBJ1-3; D possibly corresponds to TRBD1 (5 bases). Trimming removed 7 bases from V and 8 bases from J, with 21 bases in between. CDR3 length equals 15 residues. Germline lookup yields CDR1 MDHEN and CDR2 SYDVKM. CDR3 coding DNA: TGTGCCAGCACCGCTTTAGGGACGGAGGGGTACACCATATATTTT. It codes for CASTALGTEGYTIYF.

The chain has TRBV14 and TRBJ1-2; 8 bases align to TRBD1. V lost 4 bases to trimming and J lost 8 bases; unmatched junction nucleotides: 3. Germline-derived CDR1 and CDR2 are SGHDN and FVKESK. The CDR3 runs to 12 residues. This CDR3 reads CASSLAGGGYTF. The CDR3 DNA reads TGTGCCAGCAGCCTAGCAGGGGGCGGCTACACCTTC.

This clone came up a few times. The J gene is TRBJ2-7, the V gene TRBV6-5, with 10 bases that match TRBD2. Germline assignment: CDR1 MNHEY and CDR2 SVGAGI. The junction had 7 bases not matched to a gene; V was cut back by 7 bases and J by 4 bases. The CDR3 runs to 14 residues. The CDR3 DNA is TGTGCCAGCACACCTAGCGGGAGAGGGTACGAGCAGTACTTC. This sequence encodes CASTPSGRGYEQYF.

The rearrangement links TRBV5-6 to TRBJ1-2; D is unresolved. The CDR3 is 11 residues long. V was cut by 3 bases and J by 4 bases, with 4 bases left in between. Germline CDR1 SGHDT, CDR2 YYEEEE. The CDR3: CASSSVYGYTF. The CDR3 region has the DNA TGTGCCAGCAGCTCCGTCTATGGCTACACCTTC.